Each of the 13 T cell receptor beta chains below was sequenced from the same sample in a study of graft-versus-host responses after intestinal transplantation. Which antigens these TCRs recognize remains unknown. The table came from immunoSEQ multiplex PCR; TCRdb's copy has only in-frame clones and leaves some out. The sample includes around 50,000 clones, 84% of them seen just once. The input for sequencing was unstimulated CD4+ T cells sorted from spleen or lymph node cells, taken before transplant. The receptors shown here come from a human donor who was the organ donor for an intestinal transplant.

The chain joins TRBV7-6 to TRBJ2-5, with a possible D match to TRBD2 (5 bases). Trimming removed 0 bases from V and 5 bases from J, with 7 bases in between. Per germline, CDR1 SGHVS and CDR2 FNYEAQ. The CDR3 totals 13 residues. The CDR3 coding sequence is TGTGCCAGCAGCTTAGCTAGCGTCGAGACCCAGTACTTC. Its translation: CASSLASVETQYF.

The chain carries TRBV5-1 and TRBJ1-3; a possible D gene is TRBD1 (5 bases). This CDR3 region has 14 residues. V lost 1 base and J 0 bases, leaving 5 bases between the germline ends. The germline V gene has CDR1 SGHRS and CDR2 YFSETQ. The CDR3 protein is CASSLTGSGNTIYF. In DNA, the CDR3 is TGCGCCAGCAGCTTGACAGGCTCTGGAAACACCATATATTTT.

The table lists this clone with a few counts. This CDR3 reads CASSRGTTYEQYF. Here the CDR3 DNA reads TGCGCCAGCAGTAGAGGGACCACCTACGAGCAGTACTTC. V is TRBV10-1 and J is TRBJ2-7; D assignment may be TRBD1 or TRBD2 (5 bases each). This CDR3 is 13 amino acids long. V lost 5 bases to trimming and J lost 2 bases, with 10 bases between them. The germline gives CDR1 WNHNN, CDR2 SYGVQD (reference sequence).

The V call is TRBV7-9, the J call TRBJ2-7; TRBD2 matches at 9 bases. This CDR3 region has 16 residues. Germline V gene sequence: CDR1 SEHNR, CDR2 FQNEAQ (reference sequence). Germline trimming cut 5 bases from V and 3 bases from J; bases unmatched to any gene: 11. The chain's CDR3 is CASSPRGGDLNYEQYF. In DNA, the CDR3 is TGTGCCAGCAGCCCGCGGGGGGGCGACTTAAACTACGAGCAGTACTTC.

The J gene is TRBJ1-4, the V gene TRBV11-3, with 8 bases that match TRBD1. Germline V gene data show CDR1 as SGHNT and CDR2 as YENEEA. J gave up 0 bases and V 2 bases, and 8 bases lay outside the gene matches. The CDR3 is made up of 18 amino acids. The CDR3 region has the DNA TGTGCCAGCAGCTTAAGGCAGGGGGCCCATCCAACTAATGAAAAACTGTTTTTT. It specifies CASSLRQGAHPTNEKLFF.

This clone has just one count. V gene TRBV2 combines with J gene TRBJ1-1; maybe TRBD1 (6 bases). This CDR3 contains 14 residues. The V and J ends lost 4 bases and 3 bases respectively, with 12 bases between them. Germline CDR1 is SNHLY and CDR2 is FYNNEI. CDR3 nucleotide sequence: TGTGCCAGCAGTGTCAACAGGGTGGACACTGAAGCTTTCTTT. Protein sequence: CASSVNRVDTEAFF.

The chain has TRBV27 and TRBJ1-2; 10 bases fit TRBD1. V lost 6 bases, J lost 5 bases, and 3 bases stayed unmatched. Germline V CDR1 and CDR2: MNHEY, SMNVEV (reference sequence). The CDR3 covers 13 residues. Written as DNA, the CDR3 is TGTGCCAGCAGGGGACAGGGGTCTTATGGCTACACCTTC. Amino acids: CASRGQGSYGYTF.

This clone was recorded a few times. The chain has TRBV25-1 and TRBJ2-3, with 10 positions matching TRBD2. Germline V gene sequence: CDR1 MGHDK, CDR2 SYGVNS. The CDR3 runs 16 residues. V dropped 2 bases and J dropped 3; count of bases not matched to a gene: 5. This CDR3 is CASSEPLAGVTDTQYF. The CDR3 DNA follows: TGTGCCAGCAGTGAACCCCTAGCGGGAGTTACAGATACGCAGTATTTT.

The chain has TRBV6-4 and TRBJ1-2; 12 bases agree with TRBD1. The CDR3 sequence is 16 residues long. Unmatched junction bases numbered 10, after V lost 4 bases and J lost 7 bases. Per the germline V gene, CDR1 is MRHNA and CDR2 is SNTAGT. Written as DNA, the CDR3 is TGTGCCAGCAGTGTTCTTCCGGGACAGGGGGCAAGTGGCTACACCTTC. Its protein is CASSVLPGQGASGYTF.

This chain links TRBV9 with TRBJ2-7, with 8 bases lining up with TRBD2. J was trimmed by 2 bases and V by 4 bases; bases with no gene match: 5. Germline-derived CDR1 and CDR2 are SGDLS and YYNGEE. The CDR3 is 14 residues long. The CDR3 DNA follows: TGTGCCAGCAGCAAAACTAGCGGCCCCTACGAGCAGTACTTC. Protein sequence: CASSKTSGPYEQYF. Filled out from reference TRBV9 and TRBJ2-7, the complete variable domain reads DSGVTQTPKHLITATGQRVTLRCSPRSGDLSVYWYQQSLDQGLQFLIQYYNGEERAKGNILERFSAQQFPDLHSELNLSSLELGDSALYFCASSKTSGPYEQYFGPGTRLTVT.

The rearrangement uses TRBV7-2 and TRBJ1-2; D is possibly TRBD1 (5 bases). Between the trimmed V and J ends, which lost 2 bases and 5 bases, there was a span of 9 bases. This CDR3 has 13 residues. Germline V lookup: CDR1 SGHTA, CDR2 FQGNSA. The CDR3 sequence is CASSLRQSYGYTF. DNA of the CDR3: TGTGCCAGCAGCTTACGACAGTCATATGGCTACACCTTC.

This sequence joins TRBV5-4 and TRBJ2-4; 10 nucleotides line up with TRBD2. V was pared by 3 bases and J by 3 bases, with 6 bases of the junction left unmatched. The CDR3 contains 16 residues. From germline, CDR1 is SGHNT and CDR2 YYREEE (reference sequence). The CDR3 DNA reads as TGTGCCAGCAGCTCAGCGGGAGGGCCCAGCAAAAACATTCAGTACTTC. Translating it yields CASSSAGGPSKNIQYF.

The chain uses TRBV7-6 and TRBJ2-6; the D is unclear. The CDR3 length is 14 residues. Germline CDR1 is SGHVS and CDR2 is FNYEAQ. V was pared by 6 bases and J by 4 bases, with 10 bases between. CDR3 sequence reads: CASRPLTGANVLTF. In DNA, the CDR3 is TGTGCCAGCAGGCCTTTAACCGGGGCCAACGTCCTGACTTTC.